One and the same sample provided the 10 T cell receptor beta chains below, sequenced in a study of human T cells and chemical hapten exposure. Time point meaning: patch test 1, 2 weeks after DPC sensitization. Treatment here: therapeutic diphenylcyclopropenone sensitization with weekly scalp DPC. TCRdb reprocessed the RACE reads with MiXCR, giving one entry per CDR3 protein. In the table there are approximately 350,000 distinct CDR3 sequences, about 7% of which are singletons. Sequences were derived from whole blood, sampled in connection with sensitization to the hapten diphenylcyclopropenone (DPC). Receptor source: a woman aged 18-29 years with alopecia areata. Some clones in this sample may be carry-over from other donors' samples.

This clonotype was recorded a few times. The rearrangement links TRBV6-2 or TRBV6-3 to TRBJ1-1, with TRBD1 identical over 7 bases. This CDR3 is built from 16 residues. Germline values: CDR1 MNHEY, CDR2 SVGEGT. V shed 2 bases and J 1 base; nucleotides not matched to a gene: 7. Here the CDR3 DNA reads TGTGCCAGCAGTTACCGCCGCGACAGGGCGAACACTGAAGCTTTCTTT. This translates into CASSYRRDRANTEAFF.

The V call is TRBV20-1, the J call TRBJ2-7, with 9 bases that match TRBD1. The CDR3 runs to 14 residues. With 7 bases clipped from V and 5 bases from J, the junction kept 12 bases outside the gene matches. CDR1 is DFQATT and CDR2 is SNEGSKA in the germline V gene (reference sequence). The CDR3 here is CSETGWDRENEQYF. CDR3 sequence (DNA): TGCAGTGAGACGGGATGGGACAGGGAAAACGAGCAGTACTTC.

The CDR3, as DNA: TGTGCCAGCAGTCAAATGGGTGACACATTTAATGAAAAACTGTTTTTT. It yields the protein CASSQMGDTFNEKLFF. The gene calls are TRBV25-1 and TRBJ1-4, with D uncertain. The CDR3 runs to 16 residues. The V end was cut by 5 bases, the J end by 4 bases, with 17 bases between. Germline V gene sequence: CDR1 MGHDK, CDR2 SYGVNS.

The chain recombines TRBV7-9 with TRBJ2-7; 8 bases line up with TRBD2. Losses at the gene ends were 5 bases for V and 3 bases for J; bases not matched to a gene: 6. The CDR3 has 14 residues. Germline assignment: CDR1 SEHNR and CDR2 FQNEAQ (reference sequence). The CDR3 region is CASSPRGVVYEQYF. The CDR3, as DNA: TGTGCCAGCAGCCCGCGGGGGGTTGTCTACGAGCAGTACTTC.

The rearrangement uses TRBV2 and TRBJ1-6, with D maybe TRBD1 (6 bases). Between the trimmed V and J ends, which lost 6 bases and 10 bases, there was a span of 16 bases. This CDR3 spans 14 amino acids. The germline V gene encodes CDR1 SNHLY and CDR2 FYNNEI. CDR3 in DNA: TGTGCCAGCAGCACACAGGGATCGAACTCACCCCTCCACTTT. Protein sequence: CASSTQGSNSPLHF.

The chain carries TRBV5-1 and TRBJ2-6, with a tentative D call TRBD1 (7 bases). Germline V gives CDR1 SGHRS, CDR2 YFSETQ. This CDR3 comprises 18 residues. V lost 1 base, J lost 0 bases, and 14 bases lay in between. The CDR3 DNA reads TGCGCCAGCAGCTTGACCGGGACAGCGGGCTCTGGGGCCAACGTCCTGACTTTC. It is translated as CASSLTGTAGSGANVLTF.

This clonotype showed up many times. The chain combines TRBV6-4 with TRBJ2-7; a possible D gene is TRBD1 (6 bases). Germline V gene lookup returns CDR1 MRHNA and CDR2 SNTAGT. CDR3 length: 15 amino acids. The V end was cut by 0 bases, the J end by 7 bases, with 16 bases between. The CDR3 DNA sequence: TGTGCCAGCAGTGACTCTTGGACAGCCTCTTGGGAGCAGTACTTC. Amino acids: CASSDSWTASWEQYF.

The rearrangement links TRBV5-1 to TRBJ1-2; TRBD1 is a possible D gene (5 bases). The CDR3 totals 14 residues. Trimming removed 4 bases at V and 12 bases at J, with 22 bases between. Germline CDR1 reads SGHRS; CDR2 reads YFSETQ. The CDR3 bases are TGCGCCAGCAGCCGTGGGATGGATGTCCGGGACCACACCTTC. Its protein is CASSRGMDVRDHTF.

This rearrangement joins TRBV10-3 to TRBJ2-7, with a tentative D call TRBD1 (6 bases). The germline V gene encodes CDR1 ENHRY and CDR2 SYGVKD. The CDR3 contains 13 residues. Deletions cut 3 bases from V and 5 bases from J, with 11 bases between. CDR3 amino acids: CAISENREDEQYF. CDR3 DNA sequence: TGTGCCATCAGTGAAAACAGGGAAGACGAGCAGTACTTC.

This chain joins TRBV14 and TRBJ2-5, with 10 positions matching TRBD1. Germline V gene sequence: CDR1 SGHDN, CDR2 FVKESK. The V segment lost 3 bases and the J segment 1 base; nucleotides outside the gene matches: 5. This CDR3 contains 16 residues. As DNA, the CDR3 is TGTGCCAGCAGCCAGGGACAGGGGATTTCCCAAGAGACCCAGTACTTC. This translates into CASSQGQGISQETQYF.